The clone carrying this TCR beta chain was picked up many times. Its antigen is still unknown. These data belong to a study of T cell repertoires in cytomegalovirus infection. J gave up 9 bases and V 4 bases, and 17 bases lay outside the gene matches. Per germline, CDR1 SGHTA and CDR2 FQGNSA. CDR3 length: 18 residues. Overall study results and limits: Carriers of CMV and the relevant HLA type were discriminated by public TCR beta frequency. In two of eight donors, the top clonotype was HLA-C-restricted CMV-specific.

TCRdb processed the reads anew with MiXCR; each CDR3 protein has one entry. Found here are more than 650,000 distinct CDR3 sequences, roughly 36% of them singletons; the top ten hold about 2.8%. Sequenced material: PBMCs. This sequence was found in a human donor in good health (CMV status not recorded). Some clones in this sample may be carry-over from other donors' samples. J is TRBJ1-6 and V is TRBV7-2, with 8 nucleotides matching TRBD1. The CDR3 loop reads CASSSTKPDRGRGSPLHF. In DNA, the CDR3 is TGTGCCAGCAGCTCCACGAAGCCAGACAGGGGAAGGGGTTCACCCCTCCACTTT.